These 24 T cell receptor beta chains were sequenced from one sample in a study of blood T cell repertoires in COVID-19. TCRdb's table, derived via immunoSEQ multiplex PCR, lists solely in-frame clones and lacks some. The table records over 150,000 clones, about 88% of them present only once. The sample taken for sequencing was peripheral blood. Receptors were obtained from a man in his forties or fifties with acute or convalescent COVID-19.

This clone was seen repeatedly, ten times or more. The chain employs TRBV19 and TRBJ1-2; tentative D call: TRBD1 (5 bases). Trimming pared 3 bases from V and 7 bases from J, leaving 9 bases between. The CDR3 consists of 12 residues. Germline CDR1 LNHDA, CDR2 SQIVND (reference sequence). CDR3 region: CASSIDRGGYTF. The CDR3 nucleotides are TGTGCCAGTAGTATTGACAGAGGTGGCTACACCTTC.

The rearrangement uses TRBV5-4 and TRBJ2-3; TRBD2 aligns across 7 bases. Germline lookup yields CDR1 SGHNT and CDR2 YYREEE (reference sequence). The CDR3 is made up of 17 amino acids. V trimming: 4 bases; J trimming: 0 bases; junction bases outside the gene matches: 11. The CDR3 loop is CASSPAGTTASTDTQYF. The CDR3 coding sequence is TGTGCCAGCAGCCCGGCCGGGACTACCGCGAGCACAGATACGCAGTATTTT.

The rearrangement joins TRBV18 to TRBJ1-5; D ambiguous. Germline V gene sequence: CDR1 KGHSH, CDR2 LQKENI. CDR3 size: 15 residues. The V end lost 3 bases, the J end lost 7 bases, and 16 bases lay between the germline ends. CDR3 sequence: CASSPGPNREQPQHF. In DNA, the CDR3 is TGTGCCAGCTCACCTGGACCCAACCGGGAGCAGCCCCAGCATTTT.

This sequence joins TRBV30 and TRBJ1-1, with 7 bases aligning to TRBD1. V gave up 1 base and J gave up 5 bases; unmatched junction bases: 1. Looked up from germline, CDR1 is GTSNPN and CDR2 is SVGIG (reference sequence). The CDR3 runs to 12 residues. CDR3 sequence (DNA): TGTGCCTGGAGTGGACAGGGAACTGAAGCTTTCTTT. Its translation is CAWSGQGTEAFF.

The chain has TRBV6-5 and TRBJ1-3; weak D call: TRBD1 (6 bases). The CDR3 is 14 amino acids. The germline CDR1 and CDR2 sequences are MNHEY and SVGAGI. Trimming shortened V by 5 bases and J by 7 bases, and 15 bases separated the two germline ends. The CDR3 spells CASSKQGPGNTIYF. CDR3 bases: TGTGCCAGCAGTAAACAGGGACCCGGGAACACCATATATTTT.

V and J are TRBV10-2 and TRBJ2-7; tentatively, D is TRBD1 (5 bases). The germline gives CDR1 WSHSY, CDR2 SAAADI. The V gene lost 3 bases and the J gene lost 3 bases, with 6 bases spanning the gap. This CDR3 region has 12 residues. CDR3 region: CASSDQGYEQYF. Here the CDR3 DNA reads TGCGCCAGCAGTGATCAGGGCTACGAGCAGTACTTC.

This rearrangement joins TRBV30 to TRBJ2-7; a weak D match, TRBD1 (6 bases). Germline V CDR1 and CDR2: GTSNPN, SVGIG (reference sequence). Trimming pared 0 bases from V and 5 bases from J, leaving 17 bases between. This CDR3 has 15 residues. This chain's CDR3 is CAWSVGTLVGDEQYF. CDR3 nucleotides: TGTGCCTGGAGTGTTGGGACACTGGTAGGGGACGAGCAGTACTTC. The entire variable domain, with the rest obtained from reference TRBV30 and TRBJ2-7, is as follows: SQTIHQWPATLVQPVGSPLSLECTVEGTSNPNLYWYRQAAGRGLQLLFYSVGIGQISSEVPQNLSASRPQDRQFILSSKKLLLSDSGFYLCAWSVGTLVGDEQYFGPGTRLTVT.

The rearrangement links TRBV5-4 to TRBJ2-1; possibly TRBD2 for D (7 bases). The CDR3 totals 15 residues. The V end lost 5 bases, the J end lost 9 bases, and 21 bases lay between the germline ends. Germline CDR1 SGHNT, CDR2 YYREEE (reference sequence). The CDR3 bases are TGTGCCAGCAGAAAATGGGGGGGGCTCGTTGGTGAGCAGTTCTTC. Translated, it gives CASRKWGGLVGEQFF.

The V and J genes are TRBV6-6 and TRBJ2-7; possibly TRBD1 for D (6 bases). This CDR3 is built from 18 residues. Trimming took off 7 bases at V and 6 bases at J, with 31 bases between the two ends. Germline V gene lookup returns CDR1 MNHNY and CDR2 SVGAGI (reference sequence). The CDR3 DNA follows: TGTGCCAGCACTCGGAGTGGGGTCAGGGGATCCGACCCTGGCGAGCAGTACTTC. It codes for CASTRSGVRGSDPGEQYF.

V is TRBV11-1 and J is TRBJ2-1, with TRBD2 as a possible D gene (6 bases). Trimming removed 3 bases from V and 1 base from J, with 10 bases in between. This CDR3 comprises 15 residues. Germline V gives CDR1 SGHAT, CDR2 FQDESV (reference sequence). CDR3 bases: TGTGCCAGCAGCTTTCGGGGGAATTCCTACAATGAGCAGTTCTTC. It specifies CASSFRGNSYNEQFF.

DNA for the CDR3: TGTGCCAGCAGCCAAGATAGCAGGGCGAACACTGAAGCTTTCTTT. Protein: CASSQDSRANTEAFF. V is TRBV3-1 (or the pseudogene TRBV3-2) and J is TRBJ1-1; D may be TRBD1 (5 bases). V dropped 0 bases and J dropped 1 base, with 9 bases sitting between them. The germline gives CDR1 LGHDT, CDR2 YNNKEL (reference sequence). This CDR3 comprises 15 residues.

This clone showed up just a few times. The V and J genes are TRBV27 and TRBJ1-1, with TRBD1 identical over 7 bases. CDR1 is MNHEY and CDR2 is SMNVEV in the germline V gene (reference sequence). The CDR3 contains 14 residues. Trimming took 3 bases from V and 0 from J; bases not matched to a gene: 1. This chain's CDR3 is CASSFTGVNTEAFF. The CDR3 bases are TGTGCCAGCAGTTTTACAGGGGTGAACACTGAAGCTTTCTTT.

The genes are TRBV10-2 and TRBJ1-5, with D possibly matching TRBD1 (5 bases). The ends were cut back, 5 bases at V and 6 bases at J, with 17 bases in the middle. Germline CDR1 WSHSY, CDR2 SAAADI. The CDR3 loop spans 15 amino acids. The CDR3 is CASSPPPGNGQPQHF. CDR3 bases: TGCGCCAGCAGTCCACCACCAGGGAACGGTCAGCCCCAGCATTTT.

On this clone itself: Other DNA variants within this sample encode the same CDR3. The rearrangement uses TRBV5-1 and TRBJ1-3; TRBD1 matches 7 bases. The CDR3 extends over 15 amino acids. J gave up 0 bases and V 2 bases, and 2 bases lay outside the gene matches. CDR1 is SGHRS, CDR2 YFSETQ, per germline. The CDR3 DNA reads as TGCGCCAGCAGCTTTACAGGGGACTCTGGAAACACCATATATTTT. Translation gives CASSFTGDSGNTIYF.

This sequence joins TRBV5-8 and TRBJ2-7, with 7 bases fitting TRBD1. With 4 bases clipped from V and 2 bases from J, the junction kept 6 bases outside the gene matches. CDR1 and CDR2 (germline): SGHTS, YDEGEE. The CDR3 has 14 amino acids. CDR3 nucleotide sequence: TGTGCCAGCAGCCAGGGACAGCCTCCCTACGAGCAGTACTTC. This translates into CASSQGQPPYEQYF.

The V call is TRBV3-1 (or the pseudogene TRBV3-2), the J call TRBJ1-6, with D unresolved. Deletions cut 5 bases from V and 6 bases from J, with 5 bases between. Germline assignment: CDR1 LGHDT and CDR2 YNNKEL (reference sequence). This CDR3 spans 12 amino acids. The CDR3 here is CASSSSNSPLHF. For the CDR3, the DNA is TGTGCCAGCAGCTCGAGTAATTCACCCCTCCACTTT.

V usage is TRBV19 and J usage is TRBJ2-7; 8 positions match TRBD1. The germline CDR1 and CDR2 sequences are LNHDA and SQIVND (reference sequence). Trimming took 5 bases from V and 5 from J; bases not matched to a gene: 11. This CDR3 contains 15 residues. CDR3 residues: CASSPRDRSGDEQYF. The CDR3 DNA reads TGTGCCAGTAGTCCCCGGGACAGGTCTGGGGACGAGCAGTACTTC.

This chain's CDR3 is CASIAGGANQPQHF. The DNA for the CDR3 is TGTGCCAGCATAGCAGGGGGTGCAAATCAGCCCCAGCATTTT. The chain links TRBV6-5 to TRBJ1-5; 7 bases align to TRBD1. Trimming removed 7 bases from V and 4 bases from J; junction bases left unmatched: 7. Germline lookup yields CDR1 MNHEY and CDR2 SVGAGI. The CDR3 covers 14 residues.

The chain carries TRBV5-1 and TRBJ2-6, with D possibly TRBD1 on 5 matching bases. This CDR3 is 17 amino acids long. Germline V gene lookup returns CDR1 SGHRS and CDR2 YFSETQ. Trimming cost V 4 bases and J 0 bases, with 14 bases left between them. The CDR3 DNA sequence: TGCGCCAGCAGCCCTCGACAGAGCATCTCTGGGGCCAACGTCCTGACTTTC. It specifies CASSPRQSISGANVLTF. Filled out from reference TRBV5-1 and TRBJ2-6, the complete variable domain reads KAGVTQTPRYLIKTRGQQVTLSCSPISGHRSVSWYQQTPGQGLQFLFEYFSETQRNKGNFPGRFSGRQFSNSRSEMNVSTLELGDSALYLCASSPRQSISGANVLTFGAGSRLTVL.

This sequence joins TRBV30 and TRBJ1-2, with a possible D match to TRBD1 (5 bases). The CDR3 spans 13 residues. V gave up 8 bases and J gave up 2 bases, with 15 bases separating them. Per the germline V gene, CDR1 is GTSNPN and CDR2 is SVGIG (reference sequence). CDR3 region: CAGSRDRNYGYTF. The DNA for the CDR3 is TGTGCCGGGTCCCGAGACAGAAACTATGGCTACACCTTC.

This clone is a singleton in its sample. This sequence joins TRBV2 and TRBJ1-6, with D unclear. Germline CDR1 and CDR2: SNHLY and FYNNEI. CDR3 length: 13 residues. Deletions cut 4 bases from V and 14 bases from J, with 15 bases between. CDR3 region: CASSVIRLQTLHF. Here the CDR3 DNA reads TGTGCCAGCAGTGTTATACGCCTACAGACCCTCCACTTT.

The V gene is TRBV5-1, the J gene TRBJ1-5, with 9 bases that match TRBD1. The trim removed 4 bases at V and 5 bases at J, leaving 7 bases unmatched. Germline CDR1 SGHRS, CDR2 YFSETQ. The CDR3 spans 15 residues. This chain's CDR3 is CASSTGQGMDQPQHF. DNA for the CDR3: TGCGCCAGCAGCACGGGACAGGGTATGGATCAGCCCCAGCATTTT.

V gene TRBV4-3 combines with J gene TRBJ1-1; 7 positions match TRBD1. Germline V gives CDR1 LGHNA, CDR2 YSLEER. Trimming cost V 3 bases and J 6 bases; bases outside gene matches: 10. This CDR3 contains 15 residues. CDR3 in amino acids: CASSQTTGLRAEAFF. The CDR3 DNA follows: TGCGCCAGCAGCCAGACGACAGGGTTGAGGGCTGAAGCTTTCTTT.

This rearrangement joins TRBV27 to TRBJ2-7, with D unclear. Germline values: CDR1 MNHEY, CDR2 SMNVEV (reference sequence). The ends were cut back, 2 bases at V and 3 bases at J, with 11 bases in the middle. This CDR3 contains 14 residues. CDR3 in DNA: TGTGCCAGCAGTTTAACGTCACGGTTCTACGAGCAGTACTTC. Translated: CASSLTSRFYEQYF.